The next 10 T cell receptor beta chains were all read from a single sample in a study of Ad26.COV2.S vaccination and SARS-CoV-2 variants. Assay used: immunoSEQ multiplex PCR; TCRdb lists only in-frame clones, some missing. The sample holds about 280,000 clones, roughly 86% seen once. Treatment meaning: around 19 received Ad26.COV2.S at low or high dose, single or two shots; about 5 received placebo; per-sample allocation not given. Sampling was done on day 63 after the first vaccine or placebo injection. The starting material was peripheral blood, obtained in a trial of Ad26.COV2.S vaccine versus placebo. Every receptor here comes from a person between 18 and 65 years old who received the Ad26.COV2.S COVID-19 vaccine or a placebo.

This chain links TRBV2 with TRBJ1-6, with TRBD1 as a possible D gene (5 bases). With 6 bases removed from V and 5 bases from J, the gap between germline ends came to 11 bases. The CDR3 covers 14 residues. CDR1 is SNHLY, CDR2 FYNNEI, per germline. The CDR3 bases are TGTGCCAGCAGCCCAAAGGGGAATAATTCACCCCTCCACTTT. Protein sequence: CASSPKGNNSPLHF. Supplemented by reference TRBV2 and TRBJ1-6, the full variable domain reads EPEVTQTPSHQVTQMGQEVILRCVPISNHLYFYWYRQILGQKVEFLVSFYNNEISEKSEIFDDQFSVERPDGSNFTLKIRSTKLEDSAMYFCASSPKGNNSPLHFGNGTRLTVT.

This clone has a single count. J is TRBJ1-1 and V is TRBV12-2; the tabulated D call, TRBD1, remains unverified against the DNA. TRBV12-2 is flagged as a pseudogene. The CDR3 runs to 12 residues. The CDR3 here is CASRLARGRAFF. The CDR3 DNA follows: TGTGCAAGTCGCTTAGCCAGGGGGCGAGCTTTCTTT.

The J gene is TRBJ2-3, the V gene TRBV29-1; tentatively, D is TRBD1 or TRBD2 (5 bases each). The CDR3 has 14 residues. Trimming cost V 6 bases and J 3 bases, with 16 bases left between them. Germline CDR1 reads SQVTM; CDR2 reads ANQGSEA. CDR3 DNA sequence: TGCAGCGTGGCATGGGGGTTAAGTACAGATACGCAGTATTTT. Translation: CSVAWGLSTDTQYF.

V and J are TRBV11-2 and TRBJ1-3; TRBD1 might be the D (5 bases). Trimming shortened V by 0 bases and J by 4 bases, and 16 bases separated the two germline ends. This CDR3 has 17 residues. Germline CDR1 SGHAT, CDR2 FQNNGV. The CDR3 protein is CASSLDPTVILGNTIYF. CDR3 bases: TGTGCCAGCAGCTTAGACCCGACAGTGATCCTCGGAAACACCATATATTTT.

This clone was picked up a small number of times. The chain uses TRBV24-1 and TRBJ1-4, with D unclear. Germline V CDR1 and CDR2: KGHDR, SFDVKD. V shed 0 bases and J shed 0 bases, with 10 bases lying between them. The CDR3 runs to 17 residues. CDR3 sequence: CATSDLWYGATNEKLFF. CDR3 nucleotides: TGTGCCACCAGTGATTTGTGGTACGGTGCAACTAATGAAAAACTGTTTTTT.

This clone was found many times. CDR3 sequence: CASSLAGTGGVGIEKLFF. DNA for the CDR3: TGTGCCAGCAGTTTGGCCGGGACAGGGGGCGTGGGTATCGAAAAACTGTTTTTT. The chain recombines TRBV27 with TRBJ1-4; 12 bases are a match to TRBD1. V was clipped by 3 bases and J by 8 bases; unmatched bases: 13. There are 18 residues in the CDR3. The germline CDR1 and CDR2 sequences are MNHEY and SMNVEV (reference sequence).

Written as DNA, the CDR3 is TGTGCCTGGAGACGGGGGCTTAATTCACCCCTCCACTTT. Translated: CAWRRGLNSPLHF. The J gene is TRBJ1-6, the V gene TRBV30; D is possibly TRBD1 (6 bases). From germline, CDR1 is GTSNPN and CDR2 SVGIG (reference sequence). Trimming cost V 3 bases and J 6 bases, with 9 bases left between them. The CDR3 length is 13 residues.

V gene TRBV6-1 combines with J gene TRBJ2-7; D not certain. From germline, CDR1 is MNHNS and CDR2 SASEGT. This CDR3 has 11 amino acids. Trimming took 2 bases from V and 7 from J, leaving 6 bases between them. The CDR3 sequence: CASSELREQYF. CDR3 nucleotides: TGTGCCAGCAGTGAACTGCGAGAGCAGTACTTC.

The CDR3 DNA is TGCGCCAGCAGAGGGGCAGGGCTTAACACCGGGGAGCTGTTTTTT. It translates to CASRGAGLNTGELFF. This chain uses TRBV10-2 with TRBJ2-2; the D gene is possibly TRBD1 (5 bases). V was shortened by 6 bases and J by 2 bases, with 13 bases between the two germline ends. Germline V gene sequence: CDR1 WSHSY, CDR2 SAAADI. The length of the CDR3 is 15 residues.

As to this clone: The sample holds other DNA sequences that translate to the same CDR3. The chain joins TRBV5-1 to TRBJ2-3; TRBD1 is a possible D gene (5 bases). Germline V gene lookup returns CDR1 SGHRS and CDR2 YFSETQ. Trimming left V 1 base short and J 2 bases short, with 8 bases between. This CDR3 has 14 amino acids. The CDR3 nucleotides are TGCGCCAGCAGCTTGTTGGACAACACAGATACGCAGTATTTT. It translates to CASSLLDNTDTQYF.